This entry lists 10 T cell receptor beta chains sequenced from one sample in a study of T cell changes during pregnancy in multiple sclerosis (dated by TCRdb to the late 2010s). Receptors were amplified or captured by the immunoSEQ multiplex PCR assay. In its TCRdb copy, this immuneACCESS table keeps in-frame sequences only and misses some clones. Where compared with another copy, unresolved V genes explain less than half of these, and the others have no known cause. This sample lists under 50,000 clones; approximately 93% were detected once. Together, the top ten hold roughly 8% of the sample. Sequencing was performed on CD8+ T cells from peripheral blood mononuclear cells, taken in the third trimester of pregnancy. The receptors derive from a female donor with multiple sclerosis, enrolled in a pregnancy study.

The chain couples TRBV7-9 to TRBJ1-2, with 8 nucleotides matching TRBD1. Germline V gene lookup returns CDR1 SEHNR and CDR2 FQNEAQ (reference sequence). The CDR3 loop spans 12 amino acids. After removal of 5 bases from V and 8 bases from J, the junction contained 4 bases not matched to a gene. The CDR3 loop reads CASSKGQGGYTF. As DNA, the CDR3 is TGTGCCAGCAGCAAAGGACAGGGCGGCTACACCTTC.

The gene calls are TRBV19 and TRBJ2-5, with 10 bases matching TRBD1. CDR3 size: 16 residues. Trimming took 2 bases from V and 7 from J; bases not matched to a gene: 10. CDR1 is LNHDA and CDR2 is SQIVND in the germline V gene (reference sequence). CDR3 loop: CASSISRDRGFRTQYF. CDR3 sequence (DNA): TGTGCCAGTAGTATATCCCGGGACAGGGGTTTCAGGACCCAGTACTTC.

The chain recombines TRBV5-1 with TRBJ1-1; D is unclear. Germline V gene sequence: CDR1 SGHRS, CDR2 YFSETQ. The CDR3 sequence is 13 residues long. V lost 6 bases to trimming and J lost 7 bases, with 16 bases between them. CDR3 nucleotides: TGCGCCAGCAACACCGACGGGGAAAGTGAAGCTTTCTTT. This sequence encodes CASNTDGESEAFF.

The chain employs TRBV12-5 and TRBJ2-2; D is uncertain. The V end was cut by 1 base, the J end by 4 bases, with 4 bases between. This CDR3 has 13 amino acids. Germline V lookup: CDR1 LGHNT, CDR2 FRNRAP. In nucleotides, the CDR3 is TGTGCTAGTGGTTTGGAACTCACCGGGGAGCTGTTTTTT. Translated: CASGLELTGELFF.

The chain employs TRBV6-1 and TRBJ1-3, with D unclear. Trimming stripped 2 bases from V and 3 bases from J, with 14 bases between. This CDR3 has 16 amino acids. Looked up from germline, CDR1 is MNHNS and CDR2 is SASEGT. For the CDR3, the DNA is TGTGCCAGCAGTGAAAGATGGTATGAGATTGGAAACACCATATATTTT. It is translated as CASSERWYEIGNTIYF.

V and J are TRBV30 and TRBJ2-7; 8 bases are a match to TRBD1. CDR3 length: 16 amino acids. Germline assignment: CDR1 GTSNPN and CDR2 SVGIG (reference sequence). Unmatched junction bases numbered 12, after V lost 5 bases and J lost 0 bases. The CDR3 loop reads CAWSRQGHPSSYEQYF. In nucleotides, the CDR3 is TGTGCCTGGTCAAGACAGGGGCACCCTAGCTCCTACGAGCAGTACTTC.

The genes are TRBV9 and TRBJ1-1, with no clear D. V was cut by 0 bases and J by 6 bases, with 9 bases left in between. CDR3 size: 13 residues. Germline V gene lookup returns CDR1 SGDLS and CDR2 YYNGEE. CDR3 loop: CASSVGGLSEAFF. The CDR3 DNA follows: TGTGCCAGCAGCGTAGGAGGTTTGTCTGAAGCTTTCTTT.

V gene TRBV2 combines with J gene TRBJ2-1; 11 bases are a match to TRBD2. V dropped 1 base and J dropped 4; count of bases not matched to a gene: 9. Looked up from germline, CDR1 is SNHLY and CDR2 is FYNNEI. CDR3 length: 18 amino acids. The CDR3 protein is CASSEGLFIAGGYNEQFF. CDR3 DNA sequence: TGTGCCAGCAGTGAAGGCCTCTTTATAGCGGGGGGGTACAATGAGCAGTTCTTC.

The chain combines TRBV7-9 with TRBJ1-5, with 8 nucleotides matching TRBD1. The CDR3 has 13 residues. Unmatched junction bases numbered 3, after V lost 8 bases and J lost 3 bases. Looked up from germline, CDR1 is SEHNR and CDR2 is FQNEAQ (reference sequence). CDR3 coding DNA: TGTGCCAGCGGGACAGGAATCAATCAGCCCCAGCATTTT. Its protein product is CASGTGINQPQHF.

This clone was observed once. The chain joins TRBV2 to TRBJ1-1; tentatively, D is TRBD1 (6 bases). The CDR3 consists of 15 residues. The germline CDR1 and CDR2 sequences are SNHLY and FYNNEI. Between the trimmed V and J ends, which lost 6 bases and 0 bases, there was a span of 14 bases. The CDR3 nucleotides are TGTGCCAGCAGACCTAACAGGGATATGAACACTGAAGCTTTCTTT. Translation gives CASRPNRDMNTEAFF.